The 24 T cell receptor beta chains listed next were all sequenced from one sample in a study of graft-versus-host responses after intestinal transplantation. Their specific antigens are unknown. Only in-frame clones appear in the TCRdb table, and some are missing; sequencing was by immunoSEQ multiplex PCR. The sample has about 130,000 clones, around 94% seen once. Sample: unstimulated CD4+ T cells sorted from spleen or lymph node cells, taken before intestinal transplant. The source is a human donor who received an intestinal transplant.

CDR3 nucleotides: TGTGCCAGCAGCAATAGACAGGGATACGAGCAGTACTTC. It codes for CASSNRQGYEQYF. The chain carries TRBV6-1 and TRBJ2-7, with 7 bases aligning to TRBD1. Germline V gene sequence: CDR1 MNHNS, CDR2 SASEGT. The J segment lost 4 bases and the V segment lost 6 bases, leaving 6 bases of the junction unmatched. The CDR3 loop spans 13 amino acids.

The chain combines TRBV15 with TRBJ1-5; D is uncertain. The CDR3 has 17 amino acids. Germline V gives CDR1 LNHNV, CDR2 YYDKDF (reference sequence). Trimming removed 0 bases from V and 4 bases from J, with 16 bases in between. The CDR3 DNA follows: TGTGCCACCAGCAGAGACGTCGCCAGGATGGGGAATCAGCCCCAGCATTTT. Translated: CATSRDVARMGNQPQHF.

This sequence joins TRBV2 and TRBJ1-5; D unclear. Germline CDR1 SNHLY, CDR2 FYNNEI. V lost 7 bases to trimming and J lost 5 bases, with 12 bases between them. This CDR3 region has 13 residues. The CDR3 protein is CASTLETYQPQHF. In DNA, the CDR3 is TGTGCCAGCACCCTAGAAACCTATCAGCCCCAGCATTTT.

The V and J genes are TRBV4-1 and TRBJ2-5; TRBD2 matches at 8 bases. Trimming at V came to 4 bases and at J to 5 bases, leaving 9 bases not matched to a gene. This CDR3 contains 15 residues. Germline V gives CDR1 MGHRA, CDR2 YSYEKL. The CDR3 coding sequence is TGCGCCAGCAGCCTAGCGGGAACTAGTTGGGAGACCCAGTACTTC. Its translation: CASSLAGTSWETQYF.

The CDR3 spells CASSLLGSGNSPLHF. DNA for the CDR3: TGTGCCAGCAGTTTATTAGGGTCTGGGAATTCACCCCTCCACTTT. The rearrangement links TRBV27 to TRBJ1-6; D remains ambiguous. Germline lookup yields CDR1 MNHEY and CDR2 SMNVEV (reference sequence). Trimming took off 1 base at V and 7 bases at J, with 11 bases between the two ends. The CDR3 spans 15 residues.

This clone appeared a single time. The chain recombines TRBV6-5 with TRBJ2-5; possibly TRBD1 for D (5 bases). Trimming removed 6 bases from V and 4 bases from J, with 15 bases in between. CDR3 length: 14 amino acids. CDR1 and CDR2 (germline): MNHEY, SVGAGI. DNA of the CDR3: TGTGCCAGCAGAACATCAGGGTTCTCAGAGACCCAGTACTTC. Amino acids: CASRTSGFSETQYF.

The chain couples TRBV5-1 to TRBJ2-2; D call uncertain. The ends were cut back, 4 bases at V and 4 bases at J, with 14 bases in the middle. The CDR3 sequence is 15 residues long. CDR1 and CDR2 from the germline V gene are SGHRS and YFSETQ. CDR3 bases: TGCGCCAGCAGCCCGGAGATGGGAATCACCGGGGAGCTGTTTTTT. It is translated as CASSPEMGITGELFF.

The V and J genes are TRBV5-1 and TRBJ2-5, with D possibly matching TRBD1 (6 bases). The CDR3 consists of 11 residues. V shed 6 bases and J shed 4 bases, with 7 bases lying between them. Germline CDR1 SGHRS, CDR2 YFSETQ. The CDR3 DNA reads as TGCGCCAGCACGACAGGAGAGACCCAGTACTTC. Its protein product is CASTTGETQYF.

V is TRBV5-1 and J is TRBJ2-7; 8 bases agree with TRBD1. CDR3 length: 14 residues. Germline V gene data show CDR1 as SGHRS and CDR2 as YFSETQ. V lost 4 bases, J lost 4 bases, and 7 bases stayed unmatched. The CDR3 loop reads CASSRTGLLYEQYF. DNA for the CDR3: TGCGCCAGCAGCCGGACAGGGTTGTTATACGAGCAGTACTTC. Supplemented by reference TRBV5-1 and TRBJ2-7, the full variable domain reads KAGVTQTPRYLIKTRGQQVTLSCSPISGHRSVSWYQQTPGQGLQFLFEYFSETQRNKGNFPGRFSGRQFSNSRSEMNVSTLELGDSALYLCASSRTGLLYEQYFGPGTRLTVT.

This sequence joins TRBV25-1 and TRBJ2-7; D is unclear. CDR1 and CDR2 from the germline V gene are MGHDK and SYGVNS. The CDR3 consists of 12 residues. The V and J ends lost 0 bases and 12 bases respectively, with 12 bases between them. The CDR3 here is CASSEYGQAVYF. The CDR3 DNA sequence: TGTGCCAGCAGTGAATATGGGCAGGCTGTGTACTTC.

CDR3 nucleotide sequence: TGCGCCAGCAGCCTAGCGGGTACCCAAGACAATGAGCAGTTCTTC. It translates to CASSLAGTQDNEQFF. The chain carries TRBV5-1 and TRBJ2-1; 8 bases agree with TRBD2. The CDR3 covers 15 residues. J was trimmed by 5 bases and V by 4 bases; bases with no gene match: 8. Germline values: CDR1 SGHRS, CDR2 YFSETQ.

The sample holds one count of this clone. This chain links TRBV6-1 with TRBJ1-1; 11 bases match TRBD1. Germline loops: CDR1 MNHNS, CDR2 SASEGT. This CDR3 spans 14 amino acids. J gave up 3 bases and V 7 bases, and 4 bases lay outside the gene matches. The CDR3 protein is CASTRDRGYTEAFF. CDR3 bases: TGTGCCAGCACTCGGGACAGGGGGTACACTGAAGCTTTCTTT.

The chain uses TRBV7-9 and TRBJ2-2, with 11 bases that match TRBD2. The V and J ends lost 10 bases and 2 bases, in that order; junction bases with no gene match: 9. The CDR3 contains 16 residues. Per germline, CDR1 SEHNR and CDR2 FQNEAQ (reference sequence). CDR3 amino acids: CATKTSGGTNTGELFF. The CDR3 bases are TGTGCCACGAAAACTAGCGGGGGAACTAACACCGGGGAGCTGTTTTTT. The whole variable domain, remainder taken from reference TRBV7-9 and TRBJ2-2, is DTGVSQNPRHKITKRGQNVTFRCDPISEHNRLYWYRQTLGQGPEFLTYFQNEAQLEKSRLLSDRFSAERPKGSFSTLEIQRTEQGDSAMYLCATKTSGGTNTGELFFGEGSRLTVL.

The V call is TRBV29-1, the J call TRBJ1-2; TRBD1 agrees at 8 bases. Germline V gene data show CDR1 as SQVTM and CDR2 as ANQGSEA. Trimming at V came to 4 bases and at J to 2 bases, leaving 3 bases not matched to a gene. This CDR3 has 13 residues. CDR3: CSVGWTGNYGYTF. DNA for the CDR3: TGCAGCGTTGGTTGGACAGGGAACTATGGCTACACCTTC.

The CDR3 region has the DNA TGTGCCAGCAGCCAGGGACAGGGTCTTAACACCGGGGAGCTGTTTTTT. It encodes CASSQGQGLNTGELFF. V usage is TRBV11-3 and J usage is TRBJ2-2; 9 bases are shared with TRBD1. Germline V gene data show CDR1 as SGHNT and CDR2 as YENEEA. The CDR3 consists of 16 residues. Unmatched junction bases numbered 6, after V lost 5 bases and J lost 2 bases.

V and J are TRBV6-5 and TRBJ2-1, with 7 bases that match TRBD2. V lost 4 bases and J lost 12; bases outside the gene matches: 15. The CDR3 is made up of 15 amino acids. Germline V lookup: CDR1 MNHEY, CDR2 SVGAGI. CDR3 DNA: TGTGCCAGCAGTTTGAGCGGGGAGCCACCCCTTGGGCAGTTCTTC. Translation: CASSLSGEPPLGQFF.

V is TRBV5-8 and J is TRBJ2-7; maybe TRBD2 (7 bases). The CDR3 is 15 amino acids. V lost 2 bases and J 1 base, leaving 13 bases between the germline ends. Germline lookup yields CDR1 SGHTS and CDR2 YDEGEE. The CDR3 sequence: CASSLGGGISYEQYF. In DNA, the CDR3 is TGTGCCAGCAGCTTAGGGGGGGGGATTTCCTACGAGCAGTACTTC.

The gene calls are TRBV2 and TRBJ1-2, with D hard to call. CDR3 length equals 10 residues. The germline CDR1 and CDR2 sequences are SNHLY and FYNNEI. Trimming shortened V by 8 bases and J by 4 bases, and 5 bases separated the two germline ends. CDR3 in amino acids: CASGPYGYTF. The CDR3 region has the DNA TGTGCCAGCGGGCCCTATGGCTACACCTTC.

The chain carries TRBV6-5 and TRBJ1-3; D gene uncertain. CDR1 is MNHEY, CDR2 SVGAGI, per germline. There are 14 residues in the CDR3. The V end lost 6 bases, the J end lost 3 bases, and 12 bases lay between the germline ends. This CDR3 is CASSLGPFGNTIYF. CDR3 in DNA: TGTGCCAGCAGCCTTGGGCCGTTTGGAAACACCATATATTTT.

This chain joins TRBV18 and TRBJ2-2, with D maybe TRBD1 (6 bases). The germline gives CDR1 KGHSH, CDR2 LQKENI. This CDR3 comprises 13 residues. Deletions cut 8 bases from V and 6 bases from J, with 13 bases between. Here the CDR3 reads CASRPQGSGELFF. As DNA, the CDR3 is TGTGCCAGCCGTCCACAGGGATCCGGGGAGCTGTTTTTT. The full variable domain, its missing parts supplied by reference TRBV18 and TRBJ2-2, is NAGVMQNPRHLVRRRGQEARLRCSPMKGHSHVYWYRQLPEEGLKFMVYLQKENIIDESGMPKERFSAEFPKEGPSILRIQQVVRGDSAAYFCASRPQGSGELFFGEGSRLTVL.

This clone has a single count. The chain recombines TRBV4-1 with TRBJ1-2, with 7 bases that match TRBD1. Germline lookup yields CDR1 MGHRA and CDR2 YSYEKL. The CDR3 covers 15 residues. V shed 4 bases, J shed 0 bases, and the junction held 5 bases outside the gene matches. The CDR3 here is CASSPATGTNYGYTF. The CDR3 coding sequence is TGCGCCAGCAGCCCAGCGACAGGGACTAACTATGGCTACACCTTC.

The J gene is TRBJ2-7, the V gene TRBV6-4; 9 bases fit TRBD1. CDR1 is MRHNA, CDR2 SNTAGT, per germline. V was clipped by 6 bases and J by 3 bases; unmatched bases: 12. The CDR3 covers 16 residues. Written as DNA, the CDR3 is TGTGCCAGCAGGAATGCTGGGACAGGGATACTCTACGAGCAGTACTTC. Encoded protein: CASRNAGTGILYEQYF.

This clone was found once. The J gene is TRBJ2-3, the V gene TRBV5-4; D remains unclear. The V and J ends lost 5 bases and 5 bases respectively, with 9 bases between them. This CDR3 has 12 residues. Germline V gene lookup returns CDR1 SGHNT and CDR2 YYREEE (reference sequence). The CDR3, as DNA: TGTGCCAGCAGTTATCGAATAGATACGCAGTATTTT. Translation: CASSYRIDTQYF.

The count of this clone is one. The genes are TRBV30 and TRBJ2-5; the match to TRBD2 covers 9 bases. Germline V gives CDR1 GTSNPN, CDR2 SVGIG (reference sequence). The CDR3 runs to 15 residues. V lost 5 bases, J lost 3 bases, and 10 bases stayed unmatched. The CDR3 protein is CAWGGGGGAEETQYF. CDR3 sequence (DNA): TGTGCCTGGGGAGGAGGCGGGGGGGCCGAAGAGACCCAGTACTTC.